Below, one T cell receptor (beta chain) is given with its context. Its antigen is undetermined. The CDR3 is 11 amino acids. CDR1 ENHRY and CDR2 SYGVKD come from the germline V gene. V gave up 5 bases and J gave up 8 bases, with 9 bases separating them. This table comes from immunoSEQ multiplex PCR, and its TCRdb copy is limited to in-frame clones, with some not included. The profile shows some 44,000 clones, about four fifths of them singletons. The sample is drawn from a study of lymphopenia after photon versus proton radiotherapy. Study outcomes and limitations: In patients who died, overall survival fell as post-nadir TCR diversity dropped more. Relative stability marked proton patients; photon patients lost diversity and naive cells. After lymphocyte nadir, photon-treated repertoires showed oligoclonal expansion, especially CD8+ Temra. Authors raise, but do not show, better survival with proton therapy.

The sample consisted of peripheral blood, taken from a patient treated with proton-based radiotherapy. The rearrangement links TRBV10-3 to TRBJ1-2; TRBD1 is a possible D gene (6 bases). The clonotype originates from a woman in her 70s with pancreatic cancer. In DNA, the CDR3 is TGTGCCATCAGTCAGGGGTCGGGCTACACCTTC. Its protein product is CAISQGSGYTF.